These 12 T cell receptor beta chains were all obtained from the same sample, sequenced in a study of regulatory T cells in long-lasting Graves disease. Arm-PCR of CDR3 regions and iRepertoire HTBI primers were the basis on which TCR beta libraries were built. TCRdb called the multiplex PCR reads again in MiXCR, with one record for every CDR3 protein. The sample consists of about 620,000 distinct CDR3 sequences, approximately 15% of them appearing once. As to time point: newly diagnosed GD, antithyroid drugs for less than 3 months. PBMCs provided the RNA from which the TCR library was made. The data were also submitted as part of a second study, on T cells in Graves' hyperthyroidism and ophthalmopathy.

Sequencing used peripheral blood mononuclear cells (PBMCs), obtained at new diagnosis, from a patient treated with antithyroid drugs. Receptor source: a woman aged 25 to 45 with Graves disease.

This clonotype was recorded many times. The gene calls are TRBV30 and TRBJ1-1; 9 bases agree with TRBD1. V lost 1 base to trimming and J lost 11 bases; unmatched junction nucleotides: 11. Germline V gene lookup returns CDR1 GTSNPN and CDR2 SVGIG (reference sequence). CDR3 size: 14 residues. CDR3 nucleotide sequence: TGTGCCTGGAGTGCCCTTAACGGGGGGACAGGGGCTTTCTTT. Translated: CAWSALNGGTGAFF.

This clonotype was recorded a few times. The chain carries TRBV5-1 and TRBJ1-2; D is unresolved. V lost 4 bases, J lost 4 bases, and 11 bases lay in between. Germline V gene lookup returns CDR1 SGHRS and CDR2 YFSETQ. This CDR3 is built from 13 residues. The CDR3 spells CASSPGSGYGYTF. The CDR3 DNA reads TGCGCCAGCAGCCCGGGTAGTGGCTATGGCTACACCTTC.

This clonotype was seen at least ten times. This sequence joins TRBV12-3 or TRBV12-4 and TRBJ2-7; either TRBD1 or TRBD2 may fit D (5 bases each). The CDR3 spans 17 residues. The V and J ends lost 2 bases and 4 bases respectively, with 21 bases between them. CDR3 in DNA: TGTGCCAGCAGTTTAATATCGGGACGCCTGATAGGATACGAGCAGTACTTC. Translation: CASSLISGRLIGYEQYF.

This chain connects TRBV30 to TRBJ1-1; D may be TRBD1 (6 bases). This CDR3 is 13 amino acids long. V dropped 6 bases and J dropped 2 bases, with 13 bases sitting between them. Germline V lookup: CDR1 GTSNPN, CDR2 SVGIG (reference sequence). The CDR3 DNA is TGTGCCTGTGATAAAGGGGGAAACACTGAAGCTTTCTTT. This translates into CACDKGGNTEAFF.

This chain uses TRBV2 with TRBJ1-3; possibly TRBD1 for D (6 bases). This CDR3 spans 18 amino acids. The V gene's germline CDR1 is SNHLY and CDR2 FYNNEI. The V end lost 4 bases, the J end lost 0 bases, and 19 bases lay between the germline ends. As DNA, the CDR3 is TGTGCCAGCAGTGTAGGGACTCCCGGGACAAACTCTGGAAACACCATATATTTT. Its protein product is CASSVGTPGTNSGNTIYF.

V usage is TRBV7-9 and J usage is TRBJ1-1; D gene unclear. Germline-derived CDR1 and CDR2 are SEHNR and FQNEAQ (reference sequence). This CDR3 is built from 18 residues. V was shortened by 2 bases and J by 1 base, with 20 bases between the two germline ends. CDR3 sequence reads: CASSLYTDPGTGNTEAFF. The CDR3 coding sequence is TGTGCCAGCAGCTTATATACGGATCCCGGAACGGGGAACACTGAAGCTTTCTTT.

This clonotype was detected ten times or more. The J gene is TRBJ1-1, the V gene TRBV5-4; D gene uncertain. There are 12 residues in the CDR3. CDR1 is SGHNT and CDR2 is YYREEE in the germline V gene (reference sequence). The V and J ends lost 5 bases and 3 bases respectively, with 8 bases between them. The CDR3 sequence is CASRTGDTEAFF. CDR3 nucleotide sequence: TGTGCCAGCAGAACTGGGGACACTGAAGCTTTCTTT.

This clonotype has more than one count but fewer than ten. The chain combines TRBV28 with TRBJ1-2, with D possibly being TRBD1 (5 bases). Germline-derived CDR1 and CDR2 are MDHEN and SYDVKM. This CDR3 contains 15 residues. The V end lost 6 bases, the J end lost 3 bases, and 17 bases lay between the germline ends. The CDR3 is CASSLAGSPYYGYTF. The CDR3 nucleotides read TGTGCCAGCAGCTTAGCAGGGTCCCCCTACTATGGCTACACCTTC.

This clonotype was seen ten or more times. The CDR3 nucleotides read TGTGCCAGCAGCTCAAGAGAGCCCCAGCATTTT. This encodes CASSSREPQHF. The chain combines TRBV12-3 or TRBV12-4 with TRBJ1-5, with no clear D. Between the trimmed V and J ends, which lost 6 bases and 8 bases, there was a span of 8 bases. There are 11 residues in the CDR3.

To note about this clonotype: A clone one base away is much larger, so this may be a read error. The gene calls are TRBV5-8 and TRBJ2-1, with D possibly matching TRBD2 (6 bases). The CDR3 length is 13 residues. Germline V gene sequence: CDR1 SGHTS, CDR2 YDEGEE. V dropped 10 bases and J dropped 7 bases, with 18 bases sitting between them. The CDR3 nucleotides are TGTGCCTCCCCACCGGCCCGGGGGAATGAGCAGTTCTTC. Residues: CASPPARGNEQFF.

This clonotype was picked up a small number of times. V and J are TRBV13 and TRBJ1-6; D might be TRBD1 (6 bases). Trimming took off 8 bases at V and 7 bases at J, with 18 bases between the two ends. CDR1 is PRHDT and CDR2 is FYEKMQ in the germline V gene (reference sequence). The CDR3 is 15 residues long. Here the CDR3 reads CASLPGGLLNSPLHF. The DNA for the CDR3 is TGTGCCAGCTTACCCGGGGGGCTCTTGAATTCACCCCTCCACTTT.

This clonotype was detected many times. The chain joins TRBV12-3 or TRBV12-4 to TRBJ1-2, with unresolved D. CDR3 length: 11 residues. Trimming stripped 11 bases from V and 7 bases from J, with 14 bases between. As DNA, the CDR3 is TGTGCCTCCGGCCCAGCTCTTGGCTACACCTTC. Protein product: CASGPALGYTF.